This T cell receptor (beta chain) was sequenced for a study of blood T cell repertoires in COVID-19. Participants in the exposed group had met a COVID-19 case in the 2 weeks before joining the study. The data were produced by immunoSEQ multiplex PCR, yet TCRdb's version contains in-frame clones alone and is incomplete. The table lists roughly 400,000 clones, about 88% of them singletons. Germline loops: CDR1 SGHTA, CDR2 FQGNSA. CDR3 length equals 15 residues. V shed 2 bases, J shed 12 bases, and the junction held 11 bases outside the gene matches. Sequenced material: PBMCs or T cells enriched from blood (not recorded which). This TCR derives from a woman in her late teens or twenties who had been exposed to COVID-19. The gene calls are TRBV7-2 and TRBJ2-1; 9 nucleotides agree with TRBD2. The CDR3 protein is CASSLKASGDKGQFF. The CDR3 nucleotides read TGTGCCAGCAGCTTAAAAGCTAGCGGGGACAAGGGGCAGTTCTTC.